This T cell receptor (beta chain) came from a study of blood T cell repertoires in COVID-19. Background on the study: Spain, Italy and the United States supplied samples that represented acute and convalescent COVID-19.

Patients in Seattle were enrolled during active infection, then followed longitudinally. The germline V gene has CDR1 SNHLY and CDR2 FYNNEI. The CDR3 runs to 15 residues. Trimming shortened V by 6 bases and J by 4 bases, and 15 bases separated the two germline ends. In the original processing: Using reference gene primer amplification, nucleated cell counts were estimated. The protocol was immunoSEQ multiplex PCR, while the TCRdb copy is restricted to in-frame clones and leaves out a portion. That table is the source of V, J and clone size, and D and trimming were worked out from the DNA. The data show 250,000 to 350,000 clones, roughly 90% seen once.

This clonotype was obtained from a woman aged 25 to 39 with COVID-19, enrolled during active disease. The V gene is TRBV2, the J gene TRBJ1-4; tentative D call: TRBD1 (5 bases). Material for sequencing was peripheral blood. The CDR3 region is CASRGGDLSNEKLFF. Written as DNA, the CDR3 is TGTGCCAGCAGGGGGGGGGACCTTAGTAATGAAAAACTGTTTTTT.